One and the same sample provided the 26 T cell receptor beta chains below, sequenced in a study of CD8 T cells in Susac syndrome. After extraction with the RNeasy kit, roughly 0.45 to 1 ug of the RNA was reverse transcribed using random hexamers. One entry per CDR3 protein results from TCRdb running MiXCR on the immunoSEQ multiplex PCR reads. The sample consists of tens of thousands of distinct CDR3 sequences, about 95% of them appearing once. Material for sequencing was CD8+ T cells from PBMCs. The receptors were gathered from a human donor with multiple sclerosis.

The V gene is TRBV12-3 or TRBV12-4, the J gene TRBJ2-7; D gene uncertain. With 3 bases removed from V and 3 bases from J, the gap between germline ends came to 15 bases. The CDR3 is made up of 15 amino acids. The CDR3 DNA reads TGTGCCAGCAGTTTTGCAGTGTCGTCAGGCTACGAGCAGTACTTC. As protein: CASSFAVSSGYEQYF.

CDR3 protein: CASSWTGSTDTQYF. CDR3 nucleotide sequence: TGTGCCAGCAGTTGGACAGGGAGCACAGATACGCAGTATTTT. The rearrangement links TRBV2 to TRBJ2-3, with TRBD1 matching over 8 bases. J gave up 0 bases and V 5 bases, and 1 base lay outside the gene matches. The CDR3 sequence is 14 residues long. Per germline, CDR1 SNHLY and CDR2 FYNNEI.

The chain uses TRBV20-1 and TRBJ1-4; D ambiguous. Trimming left V 0 bases short and J 9 bases short, with 20 bases between. Per germline, CDR1 DFQATT and CDR2 SNEGSKA (reference sequence). The CDR3 length is 16 residues. The CDR3 protein is CSARDPDRGLMKKLFF. DNA of the CDR3: TGCAGTGCTAGAGACCCTGACCGCGGACTAATGAAAAAACTGTTTTTT.

This clonotype was detected once. The V call is TRBV7-2, the J call TRBJ2-7; maybe TRBD1 (6 bases). The CDR3 consists of 14 residues. The germline CDR1 and CDR2 sequences are SGHTA and FQGNSA. V dropped 5 bases and J dropped 0 bases, with 11 bases sitting between them. CDR3 loop: CASSPTRGSYEQYF. The CDR3 DNA follows: TGTGCCAGCAGCCCGACCAGGGGCTCCTACGAGCAGTACTTC.

This chain links TRBV2 with TRBJ2-2; no clear D gene. The CDR3 spans 13 residues. Per the germline V gene, CDR1 is SNHLY and CDR2 is FYNNEI. The V end lost 6 bases, the J end lost 5 bases, and 10 bases lay between the germline ends. DNA for the CDR3: TGTGCCAGCAGCTACACAGAGACCGGGGAGCTGTTTTTT. It yields the protein CASSYTETGELFF.

The table lists this clonotype with a count of one. The gene calls are TRBV12-5 and TRBJ1-5; no definite D call. In germline, CDR1 is LGHNT, CDR2 FRNRAP. V was trimmed by 10 bases and J by 7 bases, leaving 17 bases between them. The CDR3 runs to 13 residues. CDR3 bases: TGTGCTACCTCTAACGGGATAAACCAGCCCCAGCATTTT. Translated: CATSNGINQPQHF.

The CDR3 is CSAPQQNTEAFF. Written as DNA, the CDR3 is TGCAGCGCGCCACAGCAGAACACTGAAGCTTTCTTT. V usage is TRBV29-1 and J usage is TRBJ1-1; D unresolved. The CDR3 has 12 amino acids. The V end was cut by 7 bases, the J end by 1 base, with 10 bases between. Germline V gene sequence: CDR1 SQVTM, CDR2 ANQGSEA.

V is TRBV7-9 and J is TRBJ1-2; 7 bases map to TRBD1. Per the germline V gene, CDR1 is SEHNR and CDR2 is FQNEAQ (reference sequence). The CDR3 sequence is 15 residues long. Trimming at V came to 5 bases and at J to 4 bases, leaving 10 bases not matched to a gene. The CDR3 DNA reads as TGTGCCAGCAGCGAGACGGGACAGATCTTCTATGGCTACACCTTC. As protein: CASSETGQIFYGYTF.

The chain has TRBV29-1 and TRBJ2-7, with 8 bases fitting TRBD1. This CDR3 contains 14 residues. The V segment lost 4 bases and the J segment 2 bases; nucleotides outside the gene matches: 7. Germline V lookup: CDR1 SQVTM, CDR2 ANQGSEA. The CDR3 reads CSVASGQAAYEQYF. As DNA, the CDR3 is TGCAGCGTTGCCTCGGGACAGGCCGCCTACGAGCAGTACTTC.

A single count supports this clonotype. The chain uses TRBV3-1 and TRBJ2-3; the D gene is possibly TRBD1 (6 bases). The CDR3 extends over 16 amino acids. Germline V gene data show CDR1 as LGHDT and CDR2 as YNNKEL (reference sequence). Trimming pared 2 bases from V and 6 bases from J, leaving 18 bases between. CDR3 bases: TGTGCCAGCAGCCAAAAATCGGGACAATATGCGGATACGCAGTATTTT. Its translation: CASSQKSGQYADTQYF.

The chain has TRBV7-8 and TRBJ2-2; D uncertain. V lost 5 bases and J 2 bases, leaving 9 bases between the germline ends. CDR1 and CDR2 from the germline V gene are SGHVS and FQNEAQ. There are 14 residues in the CDR3. The CDR3 reads CASSSRINTGELFF. CDR3 nucleotides: TGTGCCAGCAGCAGCAGGATTAACACCGGGGAGCTGTTTTTT.

The rearrangement joins TRBV29-1 to TRBJ1-2; D not certain. CDR1 and CDR2 from the germline V gene are SQVTM and ANQGSEA. Trimming left V 3 bases short and J 4 bases short, with 9 bases between. The CDR3 loop spans 12 amino acids. DNA for the CDR3: TGCAGCGTTGATCCACGGATCTATGGCTACACCTTC. This sequence encodes CSVDPRIYGYTF.

The chain employs TRBV3-1 and TRBJ2-7; 10 nucleotides align to TRBD2. CDR3 length equals 17 residues. CDR1 and CDR2 from the germline V gene are LGHDT and YNNKEL (reference sequence). Trimming removed 3 bases from V and 1 base from J; junction bases left unmatched: 9. In nucleotides, the CDR3 is TGTGCCAGCAGCCAGTTCAGAAGGACTAGCGGATCCTACGAGCAGTACTTC. Translation: CASSQFRRTSGSYEQYF.

This clonotype came up once. The chain links TRBV5-1 to TRBJ2-7, with D perhaps matching TRBD2 (6 bases). V lost 4 bases and J lost 2, with 13 bases in between. Per germline, CDR1 SGHRS and CDR2 YFSETQ. The CDR3 has 14 amino acids. In nucleotides, the CDR3 is TGCGCCAGCAGCCTGGGCGGGGCTCCCTACGAGCAGTACTTC. Protein sequence: CASSLGGAPYEQYF.

This chain joins TRBV18 and TRBJ2-1; D ambiguous. The CDR3 contains 14 residues. The V end lost 2 bases, the J end lost 4 bases, and 9 bases lay between the germline ends. Germline lookup yields CDR1 KGHSH and CDR2 LQKENI. The CDR3 nucleotides are TGTGCCAGCTCACCAGAAGGGCCGTACAATGAGCAGTTCTTC. This translates into CASSPEGPYNEQFF.

The chain is built from TRBV5-1 and TRBJ2-2; 7 bases align to TRBD2. V lost 9 bases to trimming and J lost 3 bases; unmatched junction nucleotides: 2. The CDR3 is 12 amino acids. Germline V gives CDR1 SGHRS, CDR2 YFSETQ. In DNA, the CDR3 is TGCGCCACCCTAGCGGACACCGGGGAGCTGTTTTTT. Protein: CATLADTGELFF.

This chain connects TRBV2 to TRBJ2-7; D not certain. V was clipped by 1 base and J by 1 base, with 5 bases between them. CDR3 size: 13 residues. Germline V lookup: CDR1 SNHLY, CDR2 FYNNEI. The CDR3 reads CASSEGSSYEQYF. The CDR3 DNA reads TGTGCCAGCAGTGAAGGGAGTTCCTACGAGCAGTACTTC.

The CDR3 loop is CASSEGGLSAWHF. The CDR3 nucleotides are TGTGCCAGCAGTGAAGGGGGGTTATCAGCCTGGCATTTT. The chain recombines TRBV2 with TRBJ1-5; D is possibly TRBD1 (5 bases). V was pared by 1 base and J by 15 bases, with 16 bases between. The germline V gene encodes CDR1 SNHLY and CDR2 FYNNEI. This CDR3 spans 13 amino acids.

The chain is built from TRBV20-1 and TRBJ1-2; D is unresolved. The CDR3 is made up of 13 amino acids. Trimming pared 5 bases from V and 3 bases from J, leaving 13 bases between. The germline CDR1 and CDR2 sequences are DFQATT and SNEGSKA (reference sequence). CDR3 coding DNA: TGCAGTGCTGGCAAGGGAGAGTACTATGGCTACACCTTC. Protein: CSAGKGEYYGYTF.

The chain is built from TRBV25-1 and TRBJ2-7; weak D call: TRBD1 (6 bases). With 4 bases removed from V and 2 bases from J, the gap between germline ends came to 12 bases. Per the germline V gene, CDR1 is MGHDK and CDR2 is SYGVNS. This CDR3 has 14 amino acids. The CDR3 here is CASSARGEAYEQYF. CDR3 DNA sequence: TGTGCCAGCAGTGCCAGGGGTGAGGCCTACGAGCAGTACTTC.

V and J are TRBV15 and TRBJ1-5, with a tentative D call TRBD1 (6 bases). Trimming took 5 bases from V and 5 from J, leaving 19 bases between them. The CDR3 consists of 16 residues. In germline, CDR1 is LNHNV, CDR2 YYDKDF (reference sequence). CDR3 loop: CATSGEDSNLYQPQHF. In nucleotides, the CDR3 is TGTGCCACCAGCGGGGAGGACAGTAACCTTTATCAGCCCCAGCATTTT.

J is TRBJ2-1 and V is TRBV13; 11 bases map to TRBD2. Germline CDR1 and CDR2: PRHDT and FYEKMQ (reference sequence). This CDR3 is 19 amino acids long. V lost 1 base and J lost 8; bases outside the gene matches: 16. For the CDR3, the DNA is TGTGCCAGCAGCTTAGATAGTAGCGGGGGGGCACTACCAAGGTATGAGCAGTTCTTC. Its translation: CASSLDSSGGALPRYEQFF.

This clonotype came up once. This chain joins TRBV29-1 and TRBJ1-1; D unclear. CDR1 is SQVTM and CDR2 is ANQGSEA in the germline V gene. The length of the CDR3 is 10 residues. V lost 2 bases, J lost 9 bases, and 7 bases lay in between. The CDR3 DNA is TGCAGCGTTGAATCAGATAAAGCTTTCTTT. It yields the protein CSVESDKAFF.

CDR3 DNA: TGTGCCAGCAGCTCTTCCGACAGGGGTCGTCTCTACGAGCAGTACTTC. Amino acids: CASSSSDRGRLYEQYF. The chain uses TRBV13 and TRBJ2-7; 8 bases fit TRBD1. The germline CDR1 and CDR2 sequences are PRHDT and FYEKMQ (reference sequence). The junction had 11 bases not matched to a gene; V was cut back by 4 bases and J by 3 bases. The CDR3 extends over 16 amino acids. Complete variable domain (other parts from reference TRBV13 and TRBJ2-7): AAGVIQSPRHLIKEKRETATLKCYPIPRHDTVYWYQQGPGQDPQFLISFYEKMQSDKGSIPDRFSAQQFSDYHSELNMSSLELGDSALYFCASSSSDRGRLYEQYFGPGTRLTVT.

This sequence joins TRBV7-2 and TRBJ1-1; D unresolved. With 6 bases removed from V and 7 bases from J, the gap between germline ends came to 18 bases. CDR3 length equals 14 residues. The germline CDR1 and CDR2 sequences are SGHTA and FQGNSA. CDR3 DNA sequence: TGTGCCAGCAGGCCAATATCGGCGGATAGTGAAGCTTTCTTT. It is translated as CASRPISADSEAFF.

The chain links TRBV6-5 to TRBJ2-7; 8 nucleotides match TRBD1. The CDR3 has 14 residues. The germline V gene encodes CDR1 MNHEY and CDR2 SVGAGI. Trimming removed 5 bases from V and 3 bases from J; junction bases left unmatched: 6. DNA for the CDR3: TGTGCCAGCAGTACAACCGGGACAGGCTACGAGCAGTACTTC. Its translation: CASSTTGTGYEQYF.